This is a list of T cell receptor beta chains from one sample in a study of breast tumors, draining lymph nodes, adjacent tissues. TCRdb reprocessed the multiplex PCR reads via MiXCR and lists one record per CDR3 protein. The table includes about 200,000 distinct CDR3 sequences, 30% to 35% detected once. The sequenced sample was axillary lymph node tissue. The receptors come from a female donor with breast cancer. Some clones in this sample may be carry-over from other donors' samples. Each CDR3 is given with its conserved first and last residue. The D gene is left open where the match is weak. Only part of the rows carry a size: once, few, many, or a class if the clone is expanded.

CDR3,DNA,D,V,size,J
CASSQERVAGGDTQYF,TGCGCCAGCAGCCAAGAGAGGGTAGCGGGGGGAGATACGCAGTATTTT,TRBD2,TRBV4-3,many,TRBJ2-3
CASSIQGNSYNEPFF,TGTGCCAGCAGCATACAGGGTAACTCCTACAATGAGCCGTTCTTC,NA,TRBV9,NA,TRBJ2-1
CASSLEAGSEQYF,TGCGCCAGCAGCTTGGAGGCAGGGAGCGAGCAGTACTTC,NA,TRBV5-1,NA,TRBJ2-7
CASSMGLAARYDTQYF,TGTGCCAGCAGCATGGGACTAGCGGCTAGGTATGATACGCAGTATTTT,TRBD2,TRBV7-2,many,TRBJ2-3
CASGKLAGGSDTQYF,TGTGCCAGTGGTAAACTAGCGGGAGGGTCAGATACGCAGTATTTT,TRBD2,TRBV19,many,TRBJ2-3
CASSLDRTVLETQYF,TGTGCCAGCAGCTTAGATCGGACGGTTCTAGAGACCCAGTACTTC,NA,TRBV11-3,once,TRBJ2-5
CASCESGGAYTGELFF,TGTGCCAGCTGTGAGAGCGGGGGGGCCTACACCGGGGAGCTGTTTTTT,TRBD2,TRBV7-6,NA,TRBJ2-2
CASSFGSGDEQFF,TGCGCCAGCAGCTTCGGTAGCGGGGATGAGCAGTTCTTC,TRBD2,TRBV5-1,many,TRBJ2-1
CASSIRRGSTDTQYF,TGTGCCAGTAGTATTCGACGGGGTAGCACAGATACGCAGTATTTT,NA,TRBV19,NA,TRBJ2-3
CASTLQGVNYGYTF,TGTGCCAGCACCTTACAGGGGGTTAACTATGGCTACACCTTC,TRBD1,TRBV28,NA,TRBJ1-2
CASSLRRFMNTEAFF,TGTGCCAGCAGCTTAAGAAGGTTCATGAACACTGAAGCTTTCTTT,NA,TRBV7-8,NA,TRBJ1-1
CASSYGGPRREQYF,TGTGCCAGCAGTTACGGGGGCCCCCGGCGGGAGCAGTACTTC,NA,TRBV6-6,many,TRBJ2-7
CASSPPPYNEQFF,TGTGCCAGCAGCCCCCCCCCCTACAATGAGCAGTTCTTC,NA,TRBV7-2,few,TRBJ2-1
CAIGAQGKWPLHF,TGTGCCATCGGGGCGCAGGGGAAATGGCCCCTCCACTTT,NA,TRBV10-3,many,TRBJ1-6